This T cell receptor beta chain comes out of a study of Ad26.COV2.S vaccination and SARS-CoV-2 variants. The table came from immunoSEQ multiplex PCR; TCRdb's copy has only in-frame clones and leaves some out. The data hold 440,000 or so clones, with approximately 90% observed a single time. As to treatment: approximately 18 received Ad26.COV2.S at low or high dose, single or two shots; 5 received placebo; per-sample allocation not given. Sampling occurred on day 63 after the first vaccine or placebo injection. The V end was cut by 2 bases, the J end by 8 bases, with 13 bases between. CDR3 size: 15 residues. The germline gives CDR1 MDHEN, CDR2 SYDVKM. There are a few counts of this clone.

This sequence joins TRBV28 and TRBJ1-6; no reliable D call. The TCR comes from a person between 18 and 65 years old who received the Ad26.COV2.S COVID-19 vaccine or a placebo. The material sequenced was peripheral blood, taken in a trial of Ad26.COV2.S vaccine versus placebo. CDR3 amino acids: CASSLNDLGDSPLHF. Written as DNA, the CDR3 is TGTGCCAGCAGTTTAAACGACCTAGGCGATTCACCCCTCCACTTT.